The 14 T cell receptor beta chains below all came from one sample that was sequenced in a study of beta chain features in type 1 diabetes. Sequenced material consisted of expressed TCRB transcripts (all of the isolated RNA was reverse transcribed). Method: immunoSEQ multiplex PCR; TCRdb's copy keeps in-frame clones and lacks some. Of fewer than 500,000 clones in the sample, approximately 15% are singletons; the top ten hold under 0.04%. The sample comprised naive CD4+ T cells from blood. The receptor source for this set is a man younger than 45 in good health.

The table lists this clone with a few counts. An end of the junction does not agree with germline; a read error may underlie this. This chain joins TRBV2 and TRBJ2-2; D uncertain. Germline CDR1 SNHLY, CDR2 FYNNEI. CDR3 length: 11 residues. The CDR3: CASCEAGELFF. In nucleotides, the CDR3 is TGTGCCAGCTGTGAGGCCGGGGAGCTGTTTTTT.

Written as DNA, the CDR3 is TGTGCCAGCAGTGCCGGGGCCGGGGAGCTGTTTTTT. Translation: CASSAGAGELFF. V and J are TRBV7-3 and TRBJ2-2, with D perhaps TRBD2 (5 bases). Trimming cost V 6 bases and J 6 bases, with 8 bases left between them. CDR1 is SGHTA, CDR2 FQGTGA, per germline. The CDR3 covers 12 residues.

V and J are TRBV7-9 and TRBJ2-1; D ambiguous. The CDR3 consists of 11 residues. Germline V lookup: CDR1 SEHNR, CDR2 FQNEAQ (reference sequence). V shed 5 bases and J shed 12 bases, with 11 bases lying between them. CDR3 in DNA: TGTGCCAGCAGCACCGGACGTTGGCAGTTCTTC. It encodes CASSTGRWQFF.

There are a few counts of this clone. The V gene is TRBV30, the J gene TRBJ1-6; D is unclear. Germline CDR1 and CDR2: GTSNPN and SVGIG (reference sequence). CDR3 length: 13 amino acids. Trimming stripped 4 bases from V and 10 bases from J, with 14 bases between. CDR3 loop: CAWNTGMGSPLHF. For the CDR3, the DNA is TGTGCCTGGAACACGGGGATGGGGTCACCCCTCCACTTT.

The chain employs TRBV11-2 and TRBJ1-4, with TRBD1 matching 7 bases. The V segment lost 5 bases and the J segment 4 bases; nucleotides outside the gene matches: 7. Looked up from germline, CDR1 is SGHAT and CDR2 is FQNNGV. The CDR3 loop spans 15 amino acids. Here the CDR3 reads CASSAPGQSNEKLFF. In DNA, the CDR3 is TGTGCCAGCAGCGCCCCGGGACAGAGTAATGAAAAACTGTTTTTT.

J is TRBJ2-3 and V is TRBV7-9; D may be TRBD2 (6 bases). The CDR3 contains 15 residues. Trimming shortened V by 1 base and J by 4 bases, and 12 bases separated the two germline ends. The V gene's germline CDR1 is SEHNR and CDR2 FQNEAQ (reference sequence). In DNA, the CDR3 is TGTGCCAGCAGCTTAGTAGGGTCGGGGGCAGATACGCAGTATTTT. Amino acids: CASSLVGSGADTQYF.

The V gene is TRBV4-1, the J gene TRBJ2-3; D remains ambiguous. CDR3 size: 12 residues. Trimming removed 1 base from V and 2 bases from J, with 1 base in between. Germline V lookup: CDR1 MGHRA, CDR2 YSYEKL. The chain's CDR3 is CASSQVTDTQYF. The CDR3 DNA reads TGCGCCAGCAGCCAAGTCACAGATACGCAGTATTTT.

This clone was observed a few times. The chain employs TRBV15 and TRBJ2-7; no reliable D call. The CDR3 length is 13 residues. The V gene lost 0 bases and the J gene lost 6 bases, with 9 bases spanning the gap. The germline V gene encodes CDR1 LNHNV and CDR2 YYDKDF (reference sequence). CDR3 sequence: CATSRDGALEQYF. The CDR3 region has the DNA TGTGCCACCAGCAGAGACGGTGCTCTCGAGCAGTACTTC.

This chain connects TRBV2 to TRBJ1-1; D is unclear. Germline V lookup: CDR1 SNHLY, CDR2 FYNNEI. Trimming removed 1 base from V and 10 bases from J, with 13 bases in between. CDR3 size: 13 residues. This chain's CDR3 is CASSEGYNTGAFF. The CDR3 DNA reads as TGTGCCAGCAGTGAAGGGTATAATACCGGAGCTTTCTTT.

The gene calls are TRBV7-2 and TRBJ2-5; 7 nucleotides line up with TRBD1. After removal of 5 bases from V and 5 bases from J, the junction contained 11 bases not matched to a gene. From germline, CDR1 is SGHTA and CDR2 FQGNSA. The CDR3 contains 15 residues. The CDR3: CASSPRGGVRETQYF. Here the CDR3 DNA reads TGTGCCAGCAGCCCCCGAGGGGGCGTTCGGGAGACCCAGTACTTC. Using reference TRBV7-2 and TRBJ2-5 for the parts outside the CDR3, the full variable domain is GAGVSQSPSNKVTEKGKDVELRCDPISGHTALYWYRQSLGQGLEFLIYFQGNSAPDKSGLPSDRFSAERTGGSVSTLTIQRTQQEDSAVYLCASSPRGGVRETQYFGPGTRLLVL.

This clone came up a few times. This rearrangement joins TRBV6-5 to TRBJ2-1; weak D call: TRBD1 (5 bases). This CDR3 is built from 14 residues. V dropped 5 bases and J dropped 1 base, with 9 bases sitting between them. CDR1 and CDR2 from the germline V gene are MNHEY and SVGAGI. For the CDR3, the DNA is TGTGCCAGCAGTCAGAGGACATCCTACAATGAGCAGTTCTTC. Its protein is CASSQRTSYNEQFF.

The genes are TRBV12-5 and TRBJ2-4; D is possibly TRBD2 (6 bases). Germline CDR1 reads LGHNT; CDR2 reads FRNRAP. The CDR3 runs 13 residues. V lost 1 base, J lost 8 bases, and 9 bases lay in between. The CDR3 protein is CASGLDRRDIQYF. The CDR3 bases are TGTGCTAGTGGTTTGGACAGGAGGGACATTCAGTACTTC. Combining the CDR3 with reference TRBV12-5 and TRBJ2-4 gives the whole variable domain DARVTQTPRHKVTEMGQEVTMRCQPILGHNTVFWYRQTMMQGLELLAYFRNRAPLDDSGMPKDRFSAEMPDATLATLKIQPSEPRDSAVYFCASGLDRRDIQYFGAGTRLSVL.

This clone was found a few times. The gene calls are TRBV4-3 and TRBJ1-4; 7 bases match TRBD1. The CDR3 spans 15 residues. CDR1 is LGHNA, CDR2 YSLEER, per germline. The J segment lost 1 base and the V segment lost 5 bases, leaving 4 bases of the junction unmatched. The CDR3 DNA reads as TGCGCCAGCAGCATACAGGGGAAAACTAATGAAAAACTGTTTTTT. Protein: CASSIQGKTNEKLFF.

This clone was seen more than once but under ten times. J is TRBJ2-3 and V is TRBV7-2; 13 bases line up with TRBD2. CDR3 length: 17 amino acids. Germline CDR1 and CDR2: SGHTA and FQGNSA. With 1 base clipped from V and 6 bases from J, the junction kept 7 bases outside the gene matches. The CDR3 DNA reads as TGTGCCAGCAGCTTAGGCAGGGGACTAGCGGGAAGGGATACGCAGTATTTT. Translating gives CASSLGRGLAGRDTQYF.